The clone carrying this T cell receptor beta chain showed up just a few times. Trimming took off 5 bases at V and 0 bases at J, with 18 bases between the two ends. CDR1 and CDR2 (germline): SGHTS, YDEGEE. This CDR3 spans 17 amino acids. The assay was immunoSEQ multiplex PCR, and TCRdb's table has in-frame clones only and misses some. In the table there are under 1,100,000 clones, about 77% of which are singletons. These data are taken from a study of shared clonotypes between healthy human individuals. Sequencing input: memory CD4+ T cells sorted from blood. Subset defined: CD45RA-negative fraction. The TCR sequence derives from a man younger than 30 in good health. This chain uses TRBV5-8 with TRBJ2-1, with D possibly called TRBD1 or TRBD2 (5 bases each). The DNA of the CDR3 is TGTGCCAGCAGTCGTCAGTTTGGGACGCACTCCTACAATGAGCAGTTCTTC. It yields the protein CASSRQFGTHSYNEQFF.